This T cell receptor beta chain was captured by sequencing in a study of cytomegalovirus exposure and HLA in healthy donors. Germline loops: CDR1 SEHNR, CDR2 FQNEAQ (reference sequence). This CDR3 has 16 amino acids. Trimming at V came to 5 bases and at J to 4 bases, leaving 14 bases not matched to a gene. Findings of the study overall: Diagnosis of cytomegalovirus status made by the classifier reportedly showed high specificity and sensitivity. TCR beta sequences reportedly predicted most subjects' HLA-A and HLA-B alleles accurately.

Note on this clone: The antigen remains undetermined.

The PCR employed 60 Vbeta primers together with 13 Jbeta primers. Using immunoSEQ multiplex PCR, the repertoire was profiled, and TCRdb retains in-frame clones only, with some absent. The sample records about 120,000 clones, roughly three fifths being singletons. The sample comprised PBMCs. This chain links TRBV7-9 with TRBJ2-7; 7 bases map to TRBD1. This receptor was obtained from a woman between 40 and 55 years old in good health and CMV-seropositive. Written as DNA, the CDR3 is TGTGCCAGCAGCGGCACCACAGGGGTTAAGCCATACGAGCAGTACTTC. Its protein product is CASSGTTGVKPYEQYF.